This T cell receptor (beta chain) appears in the sequencing data of a study of T cells after yellow fever vaccination (dated by TCRdb to between 2018 and 2021). Context from the whole study: The SMART-Seq v4 Ultra Low Input RNA kit was used to prepare libraries from fractions with low cell numbers. To follow T-cell clones before and after primary and booster YFV17D yellow fever vaccination, bulk TCR alpha and beta repertoires were sequenced over time. Bulk PBMC replicates and cell subsets were isolated from blood drawn at multiple timepoints before and after both primary and secondary immunization. Two healthy male donors, one aged 18 to 29 and one aged 30 to 39 years, were included in the cohort. General findings and caveats noted by the study authors: After the booster, most of the clones that had expanded following primary vaccination were detected again (96% of CD4 and 88% of CD8), which suggests that memory was broadly maintained. Computational filtering was needed because FACS-sorted repertoires could contain abundant contaminating clonotypes from the bulk population. Compared with the primary T-cell response, the secondary T-cell response was faster but weaker, reaching its peak on day 5 rather than on day 15. Because the study included only a couple of donors, the extent to which the findings can be generalized is limited. A small share of clonotypes was detected in both CD4 and CD8 compartments, with the overlap likely arising from convergent recombination.

Synthesis of TCR cDNA relied on 5'RACE template switching, a step that introduced a universal primer site along with unique molecular identifiers. Priming of cDNA synthesis was performed from both the TCR alpha and TCR beta constant segments. Library amplification involved two PCR steps, and the second step added sample barcodes and sequencing adapters. Sequencing of libraries was done on Illumina HiSeq 2500 (2x100 bp) or NovaSeq (2x150 bp). The study's processing was this. Demultiplexing of reads and collapsing into UMI consensus sequences were performed with MIGEC, and V(D)J alignment was carried out with MiXCR. Clonotypes responding to the vaccine were identified with edgeR on replicate PBMC samples, with the criteria of FDR below 0.01 and a log2 fold change above 5 up to day 15. Each bulk clonotype received a CD4 or CD8 identity based on whether the sequenced CD4 or CD8 repertoire contained that clonotype at higher abundance. TCRdb ran its own pipeline on the public reads, namely fastp trimming at Q25 and MiXCR clone calling, and kept in-frame beta chains. Merged by CDR3 protein, the rows form single entries marked with the most common genes and DNA. These V and J calls derive from TCRdb rather than the authors' analysis. The sample yields 300,000 or so distinct CDR3 sequences; 10% to 15% were counted once. Roughly 0.5% of the sample is held by the ten biggest clonotypes.

Notes on this clonotype: The antigen this receptor binds is unknown. Base qualities are not provided; no much larger clone lies one nucleotide away.

Per the publication, the treatment or condition label means: live attenuated yellow fever vaccine strain. PBMCs were isolated from peripheral blood using a standard Ficoll-Paque protocol. CD4 and CD8 T-cell fractions were isolated with Dynabeads CD4 and CD8 positive selection kits. RNA was extracted with TriZol from bulk PBMCs, CD4 and CD8 fractions, and dextramer-positive and dextramer-negative fractions. Clipping removes 4 bases from V and 6 bases from J, with 5 as the unmatched junction base count. From the cysteine through the phenylalanine, the CDR3 covers 16 amino acids. CDR3 DNA only is kept here, 48 bases in frame from base 1. Via the germline V gene, CDR1 is SGHNT and CDR2 YENEEA.

The receptor's source is a man aged 25 to 40 who received the YFV17D yellow fever vaccine. The material was CD4+ T cells sorted from PBMCs, obtained 45 days after the yellow fever booster vaccination. The chain is encoded by TRBV11-3 joined to TRBJ2-1, with 14 central nucleotides matching TRBD2. The DNA reads TGTGCCAGCAGCTCAGGACTAGCGGGAGGTTTCAATGAGCAGTTCTTC. It translates to CASSSGLAGGFNEQFF.